This entry is about one TCR beta chain. What it recognizes is unknown. This entry comes from a study of vaccination and CD4 T cells after COVID-19. Study-level background: Testing by nasal swab PCR showed convalescent patients to be SARS-CoV-2 positive; nine were mild and one was severe. Sampling post-COVID took place a median 101 days after diagnosis (range 35 to 161).

Sequence data for DNA of cultured CD4+ T cells were generated by the Oncomine TCR Beta short-read assay. Cultured CD4+ T cells yielded the extracted genomic DNA. TCRdb reprocessed the PCR reads with MiXCR, giving one entry per CDR3 protein. The repertoire holds over 20,000 distinct CDR3 sequences, less than 35% seen once, with under 10% in the top ten. Time point described: late sampling 161 to 241 days after vaccination in a few convalescent patients. The sample's treatment: approximately nine-day PBMC culture with coronavirus spike peptide pools or control peptides (ViraFEST assay). IL-2 at roughly 9.2 IU/ml and peptide pools at roughly 10 ug/ml were added to PBMCs cultured at about 2 million per well. Germline V CDR1 and CDR2: SGHTA, FQGNSA. The CDR3 sequence is 15 residues long. J gave up 3 bases and V 5 bases, and 7 bases lay outside the gene matches.

This TCR was recovered from a human donor who had recovered from COVID-19. Source: CD4+ T cells from blood, cultured in vitro, taken about 7 months after SARS-CoV-2 vaccination. The rearrangement links TRBV7-2 to TRBJ1-5; 7 nucleotides align to TRBD1. CDR3 nucleotides: TGTGCCAGCAGCAACGGACAGGCCATCAATCAGCCCCAGCATTTT. Its translation: CASSNGQAINQPQHF.